Given below is one TCR beta chain in context. The germline gives CDR1 LNHNV, CDR2 YYDKDF (reference sequence). V lost 9 bases to trimming and J lost 2 bases; unmatched junction nucleotides: 8. The CDR3 length is 14 residues. The source of the sample is a study of blood T cell repertoires in COVID-19. For the study at large: Material from acute and convalescent COVID-19 was sourced from the United States, Italy and Spain.

The method was immunoSEQ multiplex PCR; TCRdb's version includes in-frame clones alone and lacks a portion of them. The sample has under 200,000 clones; roughly 87% are singletons. The receptor was derived from a woman between 40 and 50 years old with acute or convalescent COVID-19. Source material: peripheral blood. This sequence joins TRBV15 and TRBJ2-3, with 7 nucleotides matching TRBD2. CDR3 nucleotides: TGTGCCACGACCCCGGGGGGTTTCACAGATACGCAGTATTTT. It is translated as CATTPGGFTDTQYF.